This is a list of T cell receptor beta chains from one sample in a study of blood T cells in healthy people across ages. One entry per CDR3 protein results from TCRdb running MiXCR on the 5' RACE reads. The repertoire holds approximately 760,000 distinct CDR3 sequences, around 25% seen once, with 9.4% in the top ten. The sample was also linked to a second study, of T cells of mothers and their children.

Sequencing was carried out using blood. Receptor source: a boy younger than 18 in good health. The CDR3 runs from the conserved cysteine through the conserved F or W. D genes are given only for firm matches. Clone size, where shown, is once, few, many, or a class for clones that have expanded.

D: TRBD2
J: TRBJ2-5
V: TRBV7-3
size: .
DNA: TGTGCCAGCAGCTTGAGGCGGGGGGGCTCCGAGACCCAGTACTTC
CDR3: CASSLRRGGSETQYF

D: TRBD1
J: TRBJ2-7
V: TRBV29-1
size: .
DNA: TGCAGCGCCGGACAGGAGAGCTCCTACGAGCAGTACTTC
CDR3: CSAGQESSYEQYF

D: .
J: TRBJ2-1
V: TRBV7-2
size: .
DNA: TGTGCCAGCAGCCTAAGGGGGGCCGACAATGAGCAGTTCTTC
CDR3: CASSLRGADNEQFF

D: .
J: TRBJ2-1
V: TRBV29-1
size: few
DNA: TGCAGCGTTGTGGGGGCGACGAATGAGCAGTTCTTC
CDR3: CSVVGATNEQFF

D: .
J: TRBJ2-3
V: TRBV7-2
size: .
DNA: TGTGCCAGCAGCTTAGTTGTGGGACCGTACACAGATACGCAGTATTTT
CDR3: CASSLVVGPYTDTQYF

D: .
J: TRBJ2-1
V: TRBV29-1
size: .
DNA: TGCAGCGTCCCGGGACACCTTAGCTCCTACAATGAGCAGTTCTTC
CDR3: CSVPGHLSSYNEQFF

D: .
J: TRBJ1-1
V: TRBV7-8
size: .
DNA: TGTGCCAGCAGCTTAGAAGCATTGGGGAACACTGAAGCTTTCTTT
CDR3: CASSLEALGNTEAFF

D: .
J: TRBJ2-3
V: TRBV7-9
size: few
DNA: TGTGCCAGCAGCCCGACCGGGACGTACCTCACAGATACGCAGTATTTT
CDR3: CASSPTGTYLTDTQYF

D: TRBD2
J: TRBJ2-1
V: TRBV27
size: few
DNA: TGTGCCAGCAGTGGCCGACTAGCGGGGCACTACAATGAGCAGTTCTTC
CDR3: CASSGRLAGHYNEQFF

D: .
J: TRBJ2-7
V: TRBV12-3/TRBV12-4
size: few
DNA: TGTGCCAGCAGCCCCGGGACACTGGAGATAAAGCAGTACTTC
CDR3: CASSPGTLEIKQYF

D: TRBD2
J: TRBJ2-2
V: TRBV6-5
size: .
DNA: TGTGCCAGCAAAGGACTAGCGGGGTCCACCGGGGAGCTGTTTTTT
CDR3: CASKGLAGSTGELFF

D: TRBD2
J: TRBJ2-3
V: TRBV3-1
size: few
DNA: TGTGCCAGCAGCCGAGGACTAGCTCCAGATACGCAGTATTTT
CDR3: CASSRGLAPDTQYF

D: .
J: TRBJ1-4
V: TRBV29-1
size: few
DNA: TGCAGCGTCTTACTAGGGGACTTTAATGAAAAACTGTTTTTT
CDR3: CSVLLGDFNEKLFF

D: .
J: TRBJ2-6
V: TRBV20-1
size: .
DNA: TGCAGTGCTAGGGGGGACTCCTCTGGGGCCAACGTCCTGACTTTC
CDR3: CSARGDSSGANVLTF

D: TRBD2
J: TRBJ2-1
V: TRBV29-1
size: .
DNA: TGCAGCGTTGAATATCGCGGGGGTGGTGATGAGCAGTTCTTC
CDR3: CSVEYRGGGDEQFF

D: .
J: TRBJ2-7
V: TRBV28
size: .
DNA: TGTGCCCTGGGGGCCTTGGGCGAGCAGTACTTC
CDR3: CALGALGEQYF

D: TRBD1
J: TRBJ2-6
V: TRBV6-5
size: .
DNA: TGTGCCAGCAGTTACGCGGGACAGGGAGTCTTCTCTGGGGCCAACGTCCTGACTTTC
CDR3: CASSYAGQGVFSGANVLTF

D: .
J: TRBJ2-7
V: TRBV5-1
size: .
DNA: TGCGCCAGTTTTCCCTATCCGGGGTACATCAGCTCCTACGAGCAGTACTTC
CDR3: CASFPYPGYISSYEQYF

D: .
J: TRBJ2-6
V: TRBV29-1
size: .
DNA: TGCAGCGTTGAAGATTATCGTACTGGGGCCAACGTCCTGACTTTC
CDR3: CSVEDYRTGANVLTF

D: .
J: TRBJ2-5
V: TRBV28
size: .
DNA: TGTGCCAGCCAGCGGACAGTCCAAGAGACCCAGTACTTC
CDR3: CASQRTVQETQYF

D: .
J: TRBJ1-2
V: TRBV4-2
size: .
DNA: TGTGCCAGCAGCCAAGATTTCTGGGGTCAGAACTATGGCTACACCTTC
CDR3: CASSQDFWGQNYGYTF

D: .
J: TRBJ2-3
V: TRBV29-1
size: few
DNA: TGCAGCGCTGACTTGGGGGCGCAGTATTTT
CDR3: CSADLGAQYF

D: .
J: TRBJ2-3
V: TRBV27
size: once
DNA: TGTGCCAGCAGTAACCGGCCCGGACGCACGGATACGCAGTATTTT
CDR3: CASSNRPGRTDTQYF

D: .
J: TRBJ2-5
V: TRBV4-1
size: .
DNA: TGCGCCAGCGCTCTGGCGGTCGGAGAGACCCAGTACTTC
CDR3: CASALAVGETQYF

D: .
J: TRBJ1-2
V: TRBV20-1
size: .
DNA: TGCAGTGCTAGAGACCGCTGGGCAGGGGGCTACACCTTC
CDR3: CSARDRWAGGYTF

D: .
J: TRBJ1-1
V: TRBV5-1
size: .
DNA: TGCGCCAGCAGCTCTTCGACAGCTGAAGCTTTCTTT
CDR3: CASSSSTAEAFF

D: .
J: TRBJ2-3
V: TRBV9
size: few
DNA: TGTGCCAGCAGCGTCTTTACAGATACGCAGTATTTT
CDR3: CASSVFTDTQYF

D: TRBD1
J: TRBJ1-5
V: TRBV7-9
size: few
DNA: TGTGCCAGCAGCTGGGGGGGACAGGGCAATCAGCCCCAGCATTTT
CDR3: CASSWGGQGNQPQHF

D: TRBD2
J: TRBJ2-3
V: TRBV20-1
size: .
DNA: TGCAGTGCTAGAGATCCCCCTAGCGGGGTCACAGATACGCAGTATTTT
CDR3: CSARDPPSGVTDTQYF

D: TRBD1
J: TRBJ2-5
V: TRBV20-1
size: .
DNA: TGCAGTGCTAGATTCCCCGGGACAGGGGGCCTTCAAGAGACCCAGTACTTC
CDR3: CSARFPGTGGLQETQYF

D: TRBD2
J: TRBJ2-7
V: TRBV4-2
size: .
DNA: TGTGCCAGCAGCCAAGATGCACTAGCGGGAGGCTACCTGTTCTACGAGCAGTACTTC
CDR3: CASSQDALAGGYLFYEQYF

D: .
J: TRBJ1-1
V: TRBV28
size: .
DNA: TGTGCCATGCCAGGGAGGAACACTGAAGCTTTCTTT
CDR3: CAMPGRNTEAFF

D: TRBD1
J: TRBJ2-4
V: TRBV6-5
size: .
DNA: TGTGCCAGCACCTCCGCGACAGGGGACAAAAACATTCAGTACTTC
CDR3: CASTSATGDKNIQYF

D: TRBD1
J: TRBJ1-1
V: TRBV6-2/TRBV6-3
size: .
DNA: TGTGCCAGCAGTCGGGACAGTCCTCCCACTGAAGCTTTCTTT
CDR3: CASSRDSPPTEAFF

D: .
J: TRBJ2-5
V: TRBV7-3
size: .
DNA: TGTGCCAGCAGCTTAACGGGACCATTTAGAGGGGAGACCCAGTACTTC
CDR3: CASSLTGPFRGETQYF